The clone carrying this T cell receptor beta chain was counted ten times or more. The data are from a study of T cell repertoires in cytomegalovirus infection. V was shortened by 4 bases and J by 8 bases, with 20 bases between the two germline ends. Looked up from germline, CDR1 is SEHNR and CDR2 is FQNEAQ (reference sequence). The CDR3 loop spans 15 amino acids. MiXCR was run by TCRdb on the reads, yielding one entry per CDR3 protein. Here the sample spans approximately 550,000 distinct CDR3 sequences, 16% being singletons. The clonotype comes from a human donor in good health (CMV status not recorded). Some clones in this sample may be carry-over from other donors' samples. V usage is TRBV7-9 and J usage is TRBJ1-2; D unresolved. Sequencing was done on a sample of CD8+ T cells from PBMCs. The CDR3 DNA reads as TGTGCCAGCAGCTCTTCACCTAGGAGTGGAGTGGGCTACACCTTC. This translates into CASSSSPRSGVGYTF. Supplemented by reference TRBV7-9 and TRBJ1-2, the full variable domain reads DTGVSQNPRHKITKRGQNVTFRCDPISEHNRLYWYRQTLGQGPEFLTYFQNEAQLEKSRLLSDRFSAERPKGSFSTLEIQRTEQGDSAMYLCASSSSPRSGVGYTFGSGTRLTVV.